This TCR beta chain was identified during a study of blood T cell repertoires in COVID-19. CDR1 and CDR2 (germline): MNHEY, SVGAGI. This CDR3 comprises 13 residues. V was pared by 7 bases and J by 2 bases, with 11 bases between. TCRdb keeps only in-frame clones here, not all; method: immunoSEQ multiplex PCR. This table has roughly 150,000 clones, 84% appearing once. The Seattle site enrolled patients during active infection and followed them longitudinally. Input material: peripheral blood. V and J are TRBV6-5 and TRBJ1-1; D call uncertain. The receptor was isolated from a woman aged 80 or over with COVID-19, enrolled during active disease. The CDR3, as DNA: TGTGCCAGCACCAGACCGGGAAACACTGAAGCTTTCTTT. Residues: CASTRPGNTEAFF.